The sequence of this T cell receptor (beta chain) was determined in a study of blood T cells in healthy people across ages. Regarding the study as a whole: The lack of PBMC sorting stopped any conclusive naive versus antigen-experienced comparison. TCR beta diversity tracked closely with naive T cell percentage.

Germline values: CDR1 MGHRA, CDR2 YSYEKL. Trimming took 1 base from V and 7 from J, leaving 17 bases between them. The CDR3 extends over 16 amino acids. This clonotype was recorded a few times. The antigen remains undetermined. Primers used in a second PCR of roughly 7 to 11 cycles were a sample-barcoded 5' primer and a J-beta primer mix. All samples yielded 2.5 million or more CDR3-containing paired-end reads. MiXCR, applied by TCRdb to the 5' RACE reads, yields one record per CDR3 protein. The profile covers roughly 1.6 million distinct CDR3 sequences, with roughly 30% appearing a single time and 11% taken by the ten largest. Staff drew 9 to 10 milliliters of peripheral blood from each donor.

This sequence joins TRBV4-1 and TRBJ2-1; D ambiguous. This TCR came from a woman aged 25 to 45 in good health. Sequenced material: blood. DNA of the CDR3: TGCGCCAGCAGCCAAGCCCCGATTAGGTGGAAAAATGAGCAGTTCTTC. Protein: CASSQAPIRWKNEQFF.